This T cell receptor beta chain was recovered during a study of blood T cell repertoires in COVID-19. Whole-study context: Donors in the United States, Italy and Spain gave samples during acute or convalescent COVID-19. Nucleic acid was either cDNA or gDNA, and it came from T cells, B-cell-depleted T cells, or PBMCs.

Per the authors' pipeline: Estimation of nucleated cell counts relied on the amplification of reference gene primers. Method: immunoSEQ multiplex PCR; TCRdb's copy keeps in-frame clones and lacks some. Clone size and V and J calls were adopted from that table, with D and trimming inferred from the DNA. The sample has 300,000 to 350,000 clones, more than 75% seen once; the top ten hold roughly 6%. This clone has just one count. Germline V gene sequence: CDR1 MNHEY, CDR2 SMNVEV (reference sequence). The CDR3 has 15 residues. Between the trimmed V and J ends, which lost 3 bases and 4 bases, there was a span of 13 bases. Seattle patient enrollment occurred during active infection, with longitudinal follow-up thereafter.

Source material: peripheral blood. This TCR was recovered from a woman in her 50s with COVID-19, enrolled during active disease. The chain links TRBV27 to TRBJ1-5; D is unclear. The CDR3 region has the DNA TGTGCCAGCAGTTTGGGCCTCCCAATAAATCAGCCCCAGCATTTT. Its translation: CASSLGLPINQPQHF.